A single sample gave rise to the 14 T cell receptor beta chains below, sequenced in a study of cytotoxic CD8 clonotypes in ibrutinib-treated CLL. Sequenced by immunoSEQ multiplex PCR; TCRdb stores in-frame clones only, minus some. The repertoire consists of fewer than 150,000 clones, with 80% to 85% occurring once and the leading ten covering around 3%. The sample here was PBMCs, taken after 24 months of ibrutinib treatment. The receptors were gathered from a human donor with chronic lymphocytic leukemia.

The CDR3 protein is CASSPDRSSYNEQFF. The DNA of the CDR3 is TGTGCCAGCAGCCCGGACCGGAGCTCCTACAATGAGCAGTTCTTC. This chain uses TRBV7-2 with TRBJ2-1; no clear D. The CDR3 is 15 residues long. Per the germline V gene, CDR1 is SGHTA and CDR2 is FQGNSA. The V end lost 5 bases, the J end lost 0 bases, and 11 bases lay between the germline ends.

The table lists this clone with a few counts. The chain joins TRBV2 to TRBJ2-3; TRBD1 agrees at 7 bases. There are 14 residues in the CDR3. J lost 2 bases, V lost 8 bases, and 7 bases had no gene match. Germline V gene lookup returns CDR1 SNHLY and CDR2 FYNNEI. CDR3 region: CASQQGTTTDTQYF. CDR3 nucleotides: TGTGCCAGCCAACAGGGGACAACCACAGATACGCAGTATTTT.

J is TRBJ1-4 and V is TRBV6-1, with D hard to call. Deletions cut 6 bases from V and 7 bases from J, with 12 bases between. The CDR3 is made up of 13 amino acids. CDR1 and CDR2 from the germline V gene are MNHNS and SASEGT. Here the CDR3 reads CASRRVRSEKLFF. As DNA, the CDR3 is TGTGCCAGCAGGAGAGTGAGGAGTGAAAAACTGTTTTTT.

The rearrangement joins TRBV15 to TRBJ1-2, with 7 bases identical to TRBD1. The CDR3 length is 17 residues. The V gene's germline CDR1 is LNHNV and CDR2 YYDKDF (reference sequence). V dropped 3 bases and J dropped 4; count of bases not matched to a gene: 14. CDR3 sequence (DNA): TGTGCCACCAGCAGTGAGAGGTTGGGCAGGGGGATCTATGGCTACACCTTC. It encodes CATSSERLGRGIYGYTF.

V gene TRBV5-1 combines with J gene TRBJ2-3, with D unresolved. The length of the CDR3 is 15 residues. Trimming removed 5 bases at V and 0 bases at J, with 13 bases between. CDR1 SGHRS and CDR2 YFSETQ come from the germline V gene. For the CDR3, the DNA is TGCGCCAGCAGGGATAAGACACAGAGCACAGATACGCAGTATTTT. This translates into CASRDKTQSTDTQYF.

This chain uses TRBV15 with TRBJ2-2; D remains ambiguous. The CDR3 spans 15 residues. Germline V lookup: CDR1 LNHNV, CDR2 YYDKDF (reference sequence). The V end was cut by 0 bases, the J end by 7 bases, with 12 bases between. CDR3 loop: CATSRDRLASGELFF. DNA of the CDR3: TGTGCCACCAGCAGAGATCGGTTGGCCAGCGGGGAGCTGTTTTTT.

This clone was counted a few times. This chain links TRBV30 with TRBJ1-6; D is uncertain. The V and J ends lost 0 bases and 1 base respectively, with 7 bases between them. The CDR3 is 15 amino acids. Germline CDR1 reads GTSNPN; CDR2 reads SVGIG (reference sequence). CDR3 coding DNA: TGTGCCTGGAGTGTTAGGAGGTCCTATAATTCACCCCTCCACTTT. Translating gives CAWSVRRSYNSPLHF.

The genes are TRBV27 and TRBJ2-2, with 8 bases aligning to TRBD1. Germline values: CDR1 MNHEY, CDR2 SMNVEV (reference sequence). The CDR3 consists of 16 residues. V lost 6 bases to trimming and J lost 3 bases; unmatched junction nucleotides: 9. In nucleotides, the CDR3 is TGTGCCAGCAGGTTCTCGGGACAGGTTTACACCGGGGAGCTGTTTTTT. Protein: CASRFSGQVYTGELFF.

The chain carries TRBV7-9 and TRBJ1-4, with no clear D. The V gene lost 1 base and the J gene lost 7 bases, with 13 bases spanning the gap. The CDR3 has 15 residues. The germline V gene has CDR1 SEHNR and CDR2 FQNEAQ (reference sequence). The CDR3 reads CASSLEEAYGEKLFF. As DNA, the CDR3 is TGTGCCAGCAGCTTAGAGGAGGCATACGGTGAAAAACTGTTTTTT.

The chain has TRBV9 and TRBJ2-7; 9 positions match TRBD2. The CDR3 is 16 residues long. V lost 0 bases, J lost 0 bases, and 4 bases stayed unmatched. Per the germline V gene, CDR1 is SGDLS and CDR2 is YYNGEE. CDR3 residues: CASSVGSAGGSYEQYF. The CDR3 bases are TGTGCCAGCAGCGTAGGTTCAGCGGGGGGCTCCTACGAGCAGTACTTC.

The J gene is TRBJ1-2, the V gene TRBV28; TRBD1 matches 7 bases. CDR3 length equals 15 residues. V shed 3 bases, J shed 3 bases, and the junction held 7 bases outside the gene matches. Looked up from germline, CDR1 is MDHEN and CDR2 is SYDVKM. CDR3 coding DNA: TGTGCCAGCAGTTTTGCGACAGGACAGGACTATGGCTACACCTTC. Its translation: CASSFATGQDYGYTF.

This chain connects TRBV5-1 to TRBJ2-5; TRBD1 matches 8 bases. V dropped 4 bases and J dropped 2; count of bases not matched to a gene: 4. This CDR3 has 14 amino acids. From germline, CDR1 is SGHRS and CDR2 YFSETQ. CDR3 protein: CASSTGQGQETQYF. CDR3 bases: TGCGCCAGCAGCACCGGACAGGGACAAGAGACCCAGTACTTC.

This rearrangement joins TRBV5-4 to TRBJ2-1; D unresolved. Germline V gives CDR1 SGHNT, CDR2 YYREEE (reference sequence). Trimming cost V 0 bases and J 10 bases, with 5 bases left between them. The CDR3 runs to 11 residues. In DNA form, the CDR3 reads TGTGCCAGCAGCTTGGAGCGCGAGCAGTTCTTC. Protein sequence: CASSLEREQFF.

This CDR3 reads CASSQVTGGNTEAFF. For the CDR3, the DNA is TGCGCCAGCAGCCAAGTGACAGGAGGAAACACTGAAGCTTTCTTT. J is TRBJ1-1 and V is TRBV4-3; tentative D call: TRBD1 (6 bases). CDR1 is LGHNA, CDR2 YSLEER, per germline. This CDR3 has 15 amino acids. Between the trimmed V and J ends, which lost 1 base and 2 bases, there was a span of 11 bases.